This T cell receptor beta chain was sequenced for a study of vaccination and CD4 T cells after COVID-19. This clonotype was detected a few times. Its cognate antigen is unknown. Treatment noted: roughly 10-day PBMC culture with coronavirus spike peptide pools or control peptides (ViraFEST assay). IL-2 at approximately 10 IU/ml and peptide pools at about 9.5 ug/ml were added to PBMCs cultured at a few million per well. V lost 0 bases, J lost 1 base, and 6 bases lay in between. Germline values: CDR1 SGHTA, CDR2 FQGNSA. The CDR3 covers 14 residues. With the Oncomine TCR Beta short-read assay, DNA from cultured CD4+ T cells was sequenced. TCRdb reprocessed the PCR reads via MiXCR and lists one record per CDR3 protein. The sample has about 15,000 distinct CDR3 sequences; 51% are singletons.

The V and J genes are TRBV7-2 and TRBJ1-1; D is uncertain. Sequencing input: CD4+ T cells from blood, cultured in vitro. The sequence came from a human donor who had recovered from COVID-19. CDR3: CASSLASGNTEAFF. The CDR3 DNA sequence: TGTGCCAGCAGCTTAGCCTCGGGGAACACTGAAGCTTTCTTT.